This TCR beta chain was sequenced for a study of blood T cell repertoires in COVID-19. The authors' processing: Nucleated cell counts were estimated from reference gene primer amplification. Measured with immunoSEQ multiplex PCR; TCRdb has only the in-frame clones, and not every one. V, J and clone size are those of that table, while D and trimming were read from the DNA. This table holds some 260,000 clones, around 84% found once. The study recruited people aged about 18 to 89 years across some 23 US areas. Membership in each cohort depended on participant-reported clinical history. The V segment lost 6 bases and the J segment 5 bases; nucleotides outside the gene matches: 7. The CDR3 is 14 residues long. CDR1 is MNHEY, CDR2 SVGAGI, per germline.

The clonotype was recovered from a man aged 30 to 45 with acute COVID-19. The sample comprised PBMCs or T cells enriched from blood (not recorded which). The V call is TRBV6-5, the J call TRBJ1-1, with 9 nucleotides matching TRBD1. CDR3: CASSSGQGLTEAFF. The CDR3 DNA is TGTGCCAGCAGCTCTGGACAGGGGTTAACTGAAGCTTTCTTT.